This T cell receptor (beta chain) is from a study of metastatic and nonmetastatic thyroid tumors. The germline V and J ends were trimmed by 2 bases and 8 bases, with 18 bases remaining between them. The CDR3 is made up of 14 amino acids. Germline V gives CDR1 DFQATT, CDR2 SNEGSKA (reference sequence). This clone is labeled as medium-sized. There were no patients who had received any treatment before thyroid surgery. From the PCR reads, TCRdb re-called clones with MiXCR. The sample records around 12,000 clones, 31% being singletons. Source material: tumor tissue. The rearrangement links TRBV20-1 to TRBJ1-2; weak D call: TRBD1 (6 bases). The clonotype originates from a female donor with papillary thyroid cancer or a benign thyroid nodule (not recorded which). Some clones in this sample may be carry-over from other donors' samples. This CDR3 reads CSARQGMISEGYTF. Here the CDR3 DNA reads TGCAGTGCTAGACAGGGGATGATTTCCGAAGGCTACACCTTC.